These T cell receptor beta chains were read from a single sample in a study of early T cells in non-severe SARS-CoV-2 infection. TCRdb reprocessed the 5' RACE reads via MiXCR and lists one record per CDR3 protein. The profile shows 40,000 to 45,000 distinct CDR3 sequences, 11% of them singletons. The sequenced sample was whole blood. The receptors were sampled from an adult who was a healthcare worker with PCR-confirmed SARS-CoV-2 infection or an uninfected control (not recorded which). The CDR3 runs from the conserved cysteine through the conserved F or W. A D gene is named only where the DNA matches it firmly.

v_call: TRBV6-2/TRBV6-3
j_call: TRBJ2-1
d_call: NA
cdr3_aa: CASSSGLEQFF

v_call: TRBV12-5
j_call: TRBJ1-5
d_call: TRBD1
cdr3_aa: CASARDRLQPQHF

v_call: TRBV20-1
j_call: TRBJ1-3
d_call: NA
cdr3_aa: CSARVKTAPGNTIYF

v_call: TRBV7-2
j_call: TRBJ2-2
d_call: TRBD1
cdr3_aa: CASKSWTGGAGELFF

v_call: TRBV7-7
j_call: TRBJ2-1
d_call: TRBD1
cdr3_aa: CASSDRTGGNEQFF

v_call: TRBV12-3/TRBV12-4
j_call: TRBJ2-1
d_call: TRBD2
cdr3_aa: CASSRPLAGGWNEQFF

v_call: TRBV5-1
j_call: TRBJ1-5
d_call: NA
cdr3_aa: CASSLGSGGDQPQHF

v_call: TRBV25-1
j_call: TRBJ2-5
d_call: TRBD2
cdr3_aa: CASSDSPASGRKTQYF

v_call: TRBV7-3
j_call: TRBJ2-1
d_call: TRBD2
cdr3_aa: CASSRTSLDEQFF

v_call: TRBV18
j_call: TRBJ2-1
d_call: TRBD2
cdr3_aa: CASSNLLAMAGSEQFF

v_call: TRBV6-5
j_call: TRBJ2-3
d_call: TRBD2
cdr3_aa: CASSQPRAGGLTDTQYF

v_call: TRBV29-1
j_call: TRBJ1-2
d_call: TRBD1
cdr3_aa: CSGVQGPNYGYTF

v_call: TRBV7-6
j_call: TRBJ1-6
d_call: NA
cdr3_aa: CASSLAAGVSSYNSPLHF

v_call: TRBV14
j_call: TRBJ1-1
d_call: NA
cdr3_aa: CASSQDFGRAEAFF

v_call: TRBV3-1
j_call: TRBJ1-3
d_call: NA
cdr3_aa: CASSHSGRGNTIYF

v_call: TRBV12-3/TRBV12-4
j_call: TRBJ2-7
d_call: NA
cdr3_aa: CASSPQNSYEQYF

v_call: TRBV7-9
j_call: TRBJ1-5
d_call: NA
cdr3_aa: CASSLDTSYSNQPQHF